These 24 T cell receptor beta chains were sequenced from one sample in a study of blood T cell repertoires in COVID-19. Data came from immunoSEQ multiplex PCR; TCRdb stores just in-frame clones and leaves some out. This table has 110,000 or so clones, roughly nine tenths appearing once. Sample: peripheral blood. All receptors come from a man between 65 and 85 years old who had recovered from COVID-19.

V gene TRBV9 combines with J gene TRBJ1-1; possible D gene TRBD1, 5 bases. There are 17 residues in the CDR3. The germline V gene has CDR1 SGDLS and CDR2 YYNGEE. V was cut by 3 bases and J by 2 bases, with 20 bases left in between. CDR3 in DNA: TGTGCCAGCAGCGGAAAAATAGGGGCCAACCCTAACACTGAAGCTTTCTTT. Encoded protein: CASSGKIGANPNTEAFF.

This chain joins TRBV7-2 and TRBJ2-6, with 11 nucleotides matching TRBD1. This CDR3 contains 19 residues. Trimming took 5 bases from V and 1 from J; bases not matched to a gene: 10. Germline CDR1 reads SGHTA; CDR2 reads FQGNSA. Here the CDR3 DNA reads TGTGCCAGCAGCCTCTGGCGGGGGACAGGGGGATCTGGGGCCAACGTCCTGACTTTC. This encodes CASSLWRGTGGSGANVLTF.

The rearrangement joins TRBV7-6 to TRBJ2-2; TRBD1 agrees at 9 bases. The J segment lost 3 bases and the V segment lost 5 bases, leaving 1 base of the junction unmatched. This CDR3 is 14 amino acids long. CDR1 is SGHVS, CDR2 FNYEAQ, per germline. CDR3 residues: CASSRDRDTGELFF. DNA for the CDR3: TGTGCCAGCAGCCGGGACAGGGACACCGGGGAGCTGTTTTTT.

The chain recombines TRBV2 with TRBJ1-2; TRBD1 matches at 9 bases. The CDR3 loop spans 14 amino acids. The V gene end was trimmed by 7 bases and the J gene end by 7 bases; junction bases not matched to a gene: 10. The germline gives CDR1 SNHLY, CDR2 FYNNEI. This chain's CDR3 is CASKITGQGGGYTF. The CDR3 DNA is TGTGCCAGCAAAATAACGGGACAGGGAGGTGGCTACACCTTC.

This chain uses TRBV11-2 with TRBJ1-1; D unclear. The germline gives CDR1 SGHAT, CDR2 FQNNGV. The ends were cut back, 3 bases at V and 0 bases at J, with 5 bases in the middle. This CDR3 is 13 amino acids long. CDR3 nucleotides: TGTGCCAGCAGCTTTAATATGAACACTGAAGCTTTCTTT. This sequence encodes CASSFNMNTEAFF.

The chain joins TRBV9 to TRBJ2-5; a weak D match, TRBD1 (6 bases). The CDR3 length is 14 residues. CDR1 and CDR2 (germline): SGDLS, YYNGEE. Between the trimmed V and J ends, which lost 2 bases and 3 bases, there was a span of 11 bases. In DNA, the CDR3 is TGTGCCAGCAGCGTCAGGGGTCTTGAAGAGACCCAGTACTTC. Its translation: CASSVRGLEETQYF.

The chain couples TRBV12-3 or TRBV12-4 to TRBJ1-1; 7 bases line up with TRBD1. V lost 3 bases and J lost 3; bases outside the gene matches: 1. The CDR3 spans 13 residues. The CDR3 sequence is CASSFTGDTEAFF. The CDR3, as DNA: TGTGCCAGCAGTTTCACAGGGGACACTGAAGCTTTCTTT.

The V and J genes are TRBV5-1 and TRBJ2-2; D gene ambiguous. The germline CDR1 and CDR2 sequences are SGHRS and YFSETQ. The V and J ends lost 6 bases and 0 bases respectively, with 9 bases between them. The CDR3 spans 14 residues. The CDR3 DNA reads TGCGCCAGCAACGTGGCAGCGAACACCGGGGAGCTGTTTTTT. Its translation is CASNVAANTGELFF.

The V call is TRBV19, the J call TRBJ2-7; 12 bases are a match to TRBD2. Germline values: CDR1 LNHDA, CDR2 SQIVND (reference sequence). CDR3 length: 15 amino acids. J gave up 0 bases and V 6 bases, and 3 bases lay outside the gene matches. CDR3 sequence: CASSLTSGGSYEQYF. The CDR3 DNA sequence: TGTGCCAGTAGCCTGACTAGCGGGGGCTCCTACGAGCAGTACTTC.

This chain joins TRBV5-4 and TRBJ1-4, with TRBD1 matching over 8 bases. This CDR3 has 14 residues. With V trimmed by 3 bases and J by 3 bases, 1 base remained unmatched. Germline CDR1 SGHNT, CDR2 YYREEE (reference sequence). CDR3 loop: CASSYRGANEKLFF. CDR3 in DNA: TGTGCCAGCAGCTACAGGGGGGCTAATGAAAAACTGTTTTTT. Variable domain in full (rest from reference TRBV5-4 and TRBJ1-4): ETGVTQSPTHLIKTRGQQVTLRCSSQSGHNTVSWYQQALGQGPQFIFQYYREEENGRGNFPPRFSGLQFPNYSSELNVNALELDDSALYLCASSYRGANEKLFFGSGTQLSVL.

The chain combines TRBV28 with TRBJ2-7, with 9 bases aligning to TRBD2. Germline CDR1 is MDHEN and CDR2 is SYDVKM. The J segment lost 0 bases and the V segment lost 1 base, leaving 4 bases of the junction unmatched. The CDR3 consists of 16 residues. DNA for the CDR3: TGTGCCAGCAGTTTATCGGGTAGCGGGAGCTCCTACGAGCAGTACTTC. Its protein is CASSLSGSGSSYEQYF.

V usage is TRBV18 and J usage is TRBJ1-3; the D is unclear. Trimming left V 3 bases short and J 0 bases short, with 15 bases between. CDR1 and CDR2 (germline): KGHSH, LQKENI. CDR3 length equals 17 residues. The CDR3, as DNA: TGTGCCAGCTCACCTTCGACTCCTTTCGACTCTGGAAACACCATATATTTT. Amino acids: CASSPSTPFDSGNTIYF.

CDR3 in amino acids: CASRWQGYEKLFF. CDR3 DNA sequence: TGTGCCAGCAGATGGCAGGGGTATGAAAAACTGTTTTTT. This rearrangement joins TRBV2 to TRBJ1-4, with D possibly TRBD1 on 6 matching bases. The germline CDR1 and CDR2 sequences are SNHLY and FYNNEI. V was trimmed by 6 bases and J by 6 bases, leaving 11 bases between them. The CDR3 extends over 13 amino acids.

The CDR3: CASSEADWIKHF. CDR3 in DNA: TGTGCCAGCAGTGAAGCCGACTGGATTAAGCATTTT. The chain employs TRBV2 and TRBJ1-5, with D unresolved. The CDR3 totals 12 residues. The germline CDR1 and CDR2 sequences are SNHLY and FYNNEI. The germline V and J ends were trimmed by 0 bases and 14 bases, with 11 bases remaining between them.

The J gene is TRBJ1-3, the V gene TRBV2, with D maybe TRBD1 (5 bases). With 7 bases removed from V and 1 base from J, the gap between germline ends came to 11 bases. The length of the CDR3 is 14 residues. Germline loops: CDR1 SNHLY, CDR2 FYNNEI. This chain's CDR3 is CASNPGGSGNTIYF. The DNA of the CDR3 is TGTGCCAGCAACCCCGGGGGGTCTGGAAACACCATATATTTT.

The rearrangement joins TRBV2 to TRBJ2-4; 8 positions match TRBD1. CDR3 length: 13 amino acids. J gave up 4 bases and V 4 bases, and 0 bases lay outside the gene matches. The V gene's germline CDR1 is SNHLY and CDR2 FYNNEI. The CDR3 DNA reads TGTGCCAGCAGTGGACAGGGGAAAAACATTCAGTACTTC. As protein: CASSGQGKNIQYF.

V is TRBV9 and J is TRBJ2-5; a possible D gene is TRBD1 (6 bases). Germline assignment: CDR1 SGDLS and CDR2 YYNGEE. Trimming stripped 3 bases from V and 5 bases from J, with 23 bases between. This CDR3 is built from 17 residues. The CDR3 DNA sequence: TGTGCCAGCAGCGGACGGGGCGGCAGGGGAATGTTGGAGACCCAGTACTTC. The encoded protein is CASSGRGGRGMLETQYF.

This chain connects TRBV7-3 to TRBJ2-7; the match to TRBD1 covers 10 bases. Per germline, CDR1 SGHTA and CDR2 FQGTGA. The V gene end was trimmed by 0 bases and the J gene end by 5 bases; junction bases not matched to a gene: 4. The CDR3 has 15 amino acids. This CDR3 reads CASSLTTGGFHEQYF. The CDR3 nucleotides read TGTGCCAGCAGCTTAACGACAGGGGGCTTCCACGAGCAGTACTTC.

This clone was counted a few times. J is TRBJ1-3 and V is TRBV2; a possible D gene is TRBD1 (5 bases). Germline CDR1 and CDR2: SNHLY and FYNNEI. Deletions cut 4 bases from V and 0 bases from J, with 13 bases between. The CDR3 extends over 16 amino acids. The CDR3 loop reads CASSARDSYSGNTIYF. CDR3 nucleotide sequence: TGTGCCAGCAGTGCCCGGGACTCATACTCTGGAAACACCATATATTTT.

The chain has TRBV7-2 and TRBJ2-7; TRBD1 aligns across 11 bases. CDR1 is SGHTA and CDR2 is FQGNSA in the germline V gene. This CDR3 has 15 amino acids. J was trimmed by 5 bases and V by 3 bases; bases with no gene match: 6. The chain's CDR3 is CASSFRTGGADEQYF. CDR3 DNA: TGTGCCAGCAGCTTTCGGACAGGGGGCGCGGACGAGCAGTACTTC. The full variable domain, its missing parts supplied by reference TRBV7-2 and TRBJ2-7, is GAGVSQSPSNKVTEKGKDVELRCDPISGHTALYWYRQSLGQGLEFLIYFQGNSAPDKSGLPSDRFSAERTGGSVSTLTIQRTQQEDSAVYLCASSFRTGGADEQYFGPGTRLTVT.

V is TRBV5-1 and J is TRBJ2-1, with D hard to call. Germline V lookup: CDR1 SGHRS, CDR2 YFSETQ. CDR3 length equals 13 residues. V was clipped by 0 bases and J by 6 bases, with 7 bases between them. The CDR3 nucleotides are TGCGCCAGCAGCTTGGGGGCCGGCAATGAGCAGTTCTTC. Translation gives CASSLGAGNEQFF. Supplemented by reference TRBV5-1 and TRBJ2-1, the full variable domain reads KAGVTQTPRYLIKTRGQQVTLSCSPISGHRSVSWYQQTPGQGLQFLFEYFSETQRNKGNFPGRFSGRQFSNSRSEMNVSTLELGDSALYLCASSLGAGNEQFFGPGTRLTVL.

V and J are TRBV25-1 and TRBJ1-6; 9 positions match TRBD1. The CDR3 covers 18 residues. V trimming: 2 bases; J trimming: 1 base; junction bases outside the gene matches: 6. Germline CDR1 is MGHDK and CDR2 is SYGVNS. CDR3 sequence: CASSEGTGRGSYNSPLHF. As DNA, the CDR3 is TGTGCCAGCAGTGAAGGGACAGGGCGAGGTTCCTATAATTCACCCCTCCACTTT.

This clone was observed a few times. The V gene is TRBV23-1, the J gene TRBJ1-5; unclear D gene. TRBV23-1 is sorted into the ORF group, with uncertain function. Trimming shortened V by 4 bases and J by 0 bases, and 16 bases separated the two germline ends. CDR3 length: 17 amino acids. CDR3 sequence (DNA): TGCGCCAGCAGTCCCGAAGTAAGCGGGAATAGCAATCAGCCCCAGCATTTT. This sequence encodes CASSPEVSGNSNQPQHF.

The V gene is TRBV27, the J gene TRBJ2-2; possibly TRBD2 for D (6 bases). V dropped 3 bases and J dropped 5 bases, with 10 bases sitting between them. This CDR3 is 14 amino acids long. The germline CDR1 and CDR2 sequences are MNHEY and SMNVEV (reference sequence). Written as DNA, the CDR3 is TGTGCCAGCAGTTTGGGGGGATGGACCGGGGAGCTGTTTTTT. It specifies CASSLGGWTGELFF.